Listed below are T cell receptor beta chains from one sample, sequenced in a study of CD8 T cells in ankylosing spondylitis. TCRdb re-called the 5' RACE reads with MiXCR, one entry per CDR3 protein. The sample consists of around 770,000 distinct CDR3 sequences, about 11% of them appearing once. Sequenced input: blood, either unsorted or a sorted T cell fraction (not recorded which). The receptors originated from a male donor with ankylosing spondylitis. Each CDR3 is given with its conserved first and last residue. The D gene is left open where the match is weak. Part of the rows lack a size; the others show once, few, many or a class for expanded clones.

v_gene,d_gene,abundance,j_gene,len,CDR3aa,CDR3nt
TRBV5-1,TRBD2,.,TRBJ2-1,16,CASSLSAGGSYNEQFF,TGCGCCAGCAGCTTGTCCGCGGGAGGAAGCTACAATGAGCAGTTCTTC
TRBV7-8,.,.,TRBJ1-1,15,CASSFSREVGTEAFF,TGTGCCAGCAGCTTTTCCAGGGAAGTTGGCACTGAAGCTTTCTTT
TRBV4-3,.,.,TRBJ1-2,16,CASSQDGGWANYGYTF,TGCGCCAGCAGCCAAGATGGGGGCTGGGCTAACTATGGCTACACCTTC
TRBV9,.,.,TRBJ1-1,15,CASSRRTGVNTEAFF,TGTGCCAGCAGCCGAAGAACGGGGGTGAACACTGAAGCTTTCTTT
TRBV12-5,.,.,TRBJ2-3,13,CASGLVEGMAQYF,TGTGCTAGTGGTTTGGTAGAGGGGATGGCGCAGTATTTT
TRBV28,.,many,TRBJ2-7,15,CASSLGKQGDYEQYF,TGTGCCAGCAGTCTGGGCAAACAGGGAGACTACGAGCAGTACTTC
TRBV29-1,.,many,TRBJ2-2,13,CSVAHTNTGELFF,TGCAGCGTTGCTCACACGAACACCGGGGAGCTGTTTTTT
TRBV7-9,TRBD1,.,TRBJ2-5,15,CASSLEEWRTGGQYF,TGTGCCAGCAGCTTAGAAGAATGGCGGACAGGCGGCCAGTACTTC
TRBV2,.,few,TRBJ2-1,14,CASSDLTSENEQFF,TGTGCCAGCAGTGATTTGACCTCAGAGAATGAGCAGTTCTTC
TRBV7-9,TRBD1,few,TRBJ1-2,13,CASSKGTAYGYTF,TGTGCCAGCAGCAAAGGGACAGCGTATGGCTACACCTTC
TRBV20-1,.,.,TRBJ2-7,13,CSGLDRDPYEQYF,TGCAGTGGGCTCGACCGGGACCCCTACGAGCAGTACTTC
TRBV5-1,TRBD1,few,TRBJ1-1,15,CASSPRQGATMLAFF,TGCGCCAGCAGCCCACGACAGGGGGCGACGATGCTGGCTTTCTTT
TRBV27,.,.,TRBJ2-1,13,CATQRTPETEQFF,TGTGCCACCCAAAGAACGCCTGAAACCGAGCAGTTCTTC
TRBV6-5,.,few,TRBJ2-7,14,CASSYRASAYEQYF,TGTGCCAGCAGTTACCGGGCTAGCGCGTACGAGCAGTACTTC
TRBV27,TRBD1,.,TRBJ2-7,13,CASTRTGAYEQYF,TGTGCCAGCACTAGGACAGGGGCTTACGAGCAGTACTTC
TRBV6-2/TRBV6-3,.,.,TRBJ2-5,17,CASSFFGRLGQYGTQYF,TGTGCCAGCAGTTTTTTCGGGAGACTAGGACAGTACGGGACCCAGTACTTC
TRBV12-3/TRBV12-4,TRBD1,many,TRBJ2-7,14,CASSRWDRENEQYF,TGTGCCAGCAGTCGTTGGGACAGGGAGAACGAGCAGTACTTC
TRBV12-3/TRBV12-4,.,many,TRBJ1-2,14,CASSLLTGFGGYTF,TGTGCCAGCAGTTTATTGACCGGGTTCGGTGGCTACACCTTC
TRBV6-5,.,.,TRBJ1-3,14,CASNTRDPGNTIYF,TGTGCCAGCAATACTCGGGACCCTGGAAACACCATATATTTT
TRBV5-1,.,.,TRBJ2-3,17,CASSLEDNGFSTDTQYF,TGCGCCAGCAGCTTGGAAGATAACGGGTTTAGCACAGATACGCAGTATTTT
TRBV7-9,.,.,TRBJ1-5,16,CASSLKSRFGNQPQHF,TGTGCCAGCAGCTTAAAATCCCGGTTTGGCAATCAGCCCCAGCATTTT
TRBV20-1,.,.,TRBJ2-7,16,CSARDGGKPNYYEQYF,TGCAGTGCTAGAGATGGGGGGAAACCCAACTACTACGAGCAGTACTTC
TRBV6-1,TRBD2,.,TRBJ2-2,15,CASKVGTSDTGELFF,TGTGCCAGCAAAGTAGGGACTAGTGACACCGGGGAGCTGTTTTTT
TRBV9,TRBD2,few,TRBJ2-7,15,CASSYGTSGIYEQYF,TGTGCCAGCAGCTATGGGACTAGCGGGATCTACGAGCAGTACTTC
TRBV29-1,.,.,TRBJ2-5,17,CSVEKSASRAWGETQYF,TGCAGCGTTGAAAAATCCGCGTCAAGGGCGTGGGGCGAGACCCAGTACTTC